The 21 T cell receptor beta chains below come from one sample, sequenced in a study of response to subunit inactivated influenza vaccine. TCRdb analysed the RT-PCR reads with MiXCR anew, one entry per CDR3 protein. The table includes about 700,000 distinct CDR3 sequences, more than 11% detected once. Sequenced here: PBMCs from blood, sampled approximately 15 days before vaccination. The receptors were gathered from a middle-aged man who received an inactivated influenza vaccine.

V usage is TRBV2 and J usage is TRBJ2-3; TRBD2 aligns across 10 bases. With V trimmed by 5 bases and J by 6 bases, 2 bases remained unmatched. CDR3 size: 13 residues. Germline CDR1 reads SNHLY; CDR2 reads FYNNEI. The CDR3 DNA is TGTGCCAGCAGTAGCGGGGGGGGTGATACGCAGTATTTT. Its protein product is CASSSGGGDTQYF.

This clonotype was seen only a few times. CDR3 in amino acids: CASRLLAGEYNEQFF. The CDR3 DNA reads as TGTGCCAGCAGGCTACTAGCGGGGGAATACAATGAGCAGTTCTTC. The chain recombines TRBV2 with TRBJ2-1, with TRBD2 identical over 11 bases. CDR3 length: 15 residues. Trimming removed 6 bases from V and 4 bases from J; junction bases left unmatched: 5. The germline V gene has CDR1 SNHLY and CDR2 FYNNEI.

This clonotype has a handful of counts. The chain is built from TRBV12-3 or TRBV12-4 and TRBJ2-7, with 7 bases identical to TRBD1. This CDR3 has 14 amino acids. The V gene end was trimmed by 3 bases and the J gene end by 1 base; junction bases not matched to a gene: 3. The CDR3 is CASSFARGSYEQYF. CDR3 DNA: TGTGCCAGCAGTTTTGCCAGGGGGTCCTACGAGCAGTACTTC.

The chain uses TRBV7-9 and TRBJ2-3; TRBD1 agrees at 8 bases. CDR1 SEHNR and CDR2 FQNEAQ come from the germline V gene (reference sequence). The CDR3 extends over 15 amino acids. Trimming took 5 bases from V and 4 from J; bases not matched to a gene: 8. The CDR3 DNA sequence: TGTGCCAGCAGCGAGGGACAGGTTGGCGCAGATACGCAGTATTTT. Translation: CASSEGQVGADTQYF.

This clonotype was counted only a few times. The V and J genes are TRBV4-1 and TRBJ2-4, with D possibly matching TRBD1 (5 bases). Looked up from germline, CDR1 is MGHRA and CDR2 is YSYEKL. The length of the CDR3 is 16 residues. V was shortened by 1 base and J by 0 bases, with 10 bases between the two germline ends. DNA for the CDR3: TGCGCCAGCAGCCAAGCGTGGACATTAGCCAAAAACATTCAGTACTTC. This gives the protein CASSQAWTLAKNIQYF.

The CDR3 reads CASSFYRKETQYF. CDR3 DNA sequence: TGTGCCAGCAGTTTTTACAGAAAAGAGACCCAGTACTTC. V usage is TRBV12-3 or TRBV12-4 and J usage is TRBJ2-5; no firm D call. This CDR3 has 13 amino acids. V dropped 3 bases and J dropped 3 bases, with 8 bases sitting between them.

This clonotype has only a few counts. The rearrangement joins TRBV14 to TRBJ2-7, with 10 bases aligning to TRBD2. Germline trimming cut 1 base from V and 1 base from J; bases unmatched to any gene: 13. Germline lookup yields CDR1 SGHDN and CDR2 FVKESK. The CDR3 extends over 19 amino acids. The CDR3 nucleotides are TGTGCCAGCAGCCAAGCCCCCTTCTCGCTAGCGGGGGATTCCTACGAGCAGTACTTC. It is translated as CASSQAPFSLAGDSYEQYF.

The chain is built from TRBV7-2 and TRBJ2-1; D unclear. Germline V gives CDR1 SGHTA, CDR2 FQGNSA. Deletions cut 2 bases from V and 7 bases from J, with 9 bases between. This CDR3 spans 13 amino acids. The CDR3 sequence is CASSLMALNEQFF. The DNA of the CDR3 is TGTGCCAGCAGCTTAATGGCATTAAATGAGCAGTTCTTC.

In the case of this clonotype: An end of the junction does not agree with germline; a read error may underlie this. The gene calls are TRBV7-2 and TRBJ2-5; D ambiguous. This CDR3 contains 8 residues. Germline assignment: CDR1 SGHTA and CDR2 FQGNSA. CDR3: CASSATHF. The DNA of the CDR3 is TGTGCCAGCAGCGCAACGCACTTC.

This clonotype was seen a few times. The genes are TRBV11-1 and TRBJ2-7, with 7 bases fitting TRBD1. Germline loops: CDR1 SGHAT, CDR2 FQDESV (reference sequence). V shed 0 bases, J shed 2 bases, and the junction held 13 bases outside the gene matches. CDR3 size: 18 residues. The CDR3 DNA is TGTGCCAGCAGCTTAGCACGGACAGGCCGGGATAACGCCTACGAGCAGTACTTC. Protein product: CASSLARTGRDNAYEQYF.

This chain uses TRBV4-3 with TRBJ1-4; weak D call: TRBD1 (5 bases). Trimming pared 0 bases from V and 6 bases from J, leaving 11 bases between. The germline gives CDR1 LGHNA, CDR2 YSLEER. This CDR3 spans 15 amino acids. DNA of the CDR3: TGCGCCAGCAGCCAAGAACGAGGGGAAGATGAAAAACTGTTTTTT. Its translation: CASSQERGEDEKLFF.

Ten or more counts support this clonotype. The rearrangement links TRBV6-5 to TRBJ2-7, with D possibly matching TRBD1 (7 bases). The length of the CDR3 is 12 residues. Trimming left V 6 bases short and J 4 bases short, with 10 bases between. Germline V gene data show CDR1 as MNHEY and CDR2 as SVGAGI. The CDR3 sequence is CASRTGRYEQYF. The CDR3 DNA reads TGTGCCAGCAGGACAGGGAGGTACGAGCAGTACTTC.

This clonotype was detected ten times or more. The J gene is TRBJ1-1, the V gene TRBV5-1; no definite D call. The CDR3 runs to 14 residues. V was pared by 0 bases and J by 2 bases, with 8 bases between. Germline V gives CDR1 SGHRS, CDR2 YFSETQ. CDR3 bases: TGCGCCAGCAGCTTGGGACCGAGTAACACTGAAGCTTTCTTT. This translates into CASSLGPSNTEAFF.

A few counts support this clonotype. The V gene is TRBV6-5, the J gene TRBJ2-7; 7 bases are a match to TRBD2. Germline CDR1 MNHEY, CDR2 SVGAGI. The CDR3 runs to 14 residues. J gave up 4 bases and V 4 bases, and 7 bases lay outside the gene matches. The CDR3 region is CASSFAGLLYEQYF. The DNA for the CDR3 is TGTGCCAGCAGTTTCGCGGGACTATTATACGAGCAGTACTTC.

Written as DNA, the CDR3 is TGTGCCAGCAGCCAAGACGCGAGGAATTATCAGCCCCAGCATTTT. This translates into CASSQDARNYQPQHF. V usage is TRBV3-1 and J usage is TRBJ1-5; D remains unclear. Trimming left V 0 bases short and J 5 bases short, with 11 bases between. CDR1 and CDR2 from the germline V gene are LGHDT and YNNKEL (reference sequence). This CDR3 is built from 15 residues.

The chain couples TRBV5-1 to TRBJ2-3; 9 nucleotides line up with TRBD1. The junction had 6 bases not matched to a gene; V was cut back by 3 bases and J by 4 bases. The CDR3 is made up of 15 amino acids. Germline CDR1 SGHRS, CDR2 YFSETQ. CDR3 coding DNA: TGCGCCAGCAGCTCGGGACAGGGCGGGCCAGATACGCAGTATTTT. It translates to CASSSGQGGPDTQYF.

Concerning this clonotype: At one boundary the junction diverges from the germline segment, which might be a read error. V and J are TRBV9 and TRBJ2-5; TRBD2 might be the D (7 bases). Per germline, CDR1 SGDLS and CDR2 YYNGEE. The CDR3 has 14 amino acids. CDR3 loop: CASGVGGGLETQYF. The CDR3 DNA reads TGTGCCAGCGGCGTAGGGGGGGGGCTGGAGACCCAGTACTTC. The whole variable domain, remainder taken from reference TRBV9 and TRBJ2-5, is DSGVTQTPKHLITATGQRVTLRCSPRSGDLSVYWYQQSLDQGLQFLIQYYNGEERAKGNILERFSAQQFPDLHSELNLSSLELGDSALYFCASGVGGGLETQYFGPGTRLLVL.

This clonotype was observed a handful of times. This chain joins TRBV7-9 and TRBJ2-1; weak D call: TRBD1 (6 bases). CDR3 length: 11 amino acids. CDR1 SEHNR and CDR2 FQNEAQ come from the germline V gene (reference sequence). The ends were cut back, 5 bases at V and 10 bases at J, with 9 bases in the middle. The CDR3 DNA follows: TGTGCCAGCAGCAACGGACAGGAGCAGTTCTTC. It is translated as CASSNGQEQFF. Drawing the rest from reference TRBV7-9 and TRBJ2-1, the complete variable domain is DTGVSQNPRHKITKRGQNVTFRCDPISEHNRLYWYRQTLGQGPEFLTYFQNEAQLEKSRLLSDRFSAERPKGSFSTLEIQRTEQGDSAMYLCASSNGQEQFFGPGTRLTVL.

The CDR3 nucleotides are TGTGCCAGCACCACGGCCGGGGTCCCCGAGCAGTACTTC. Amino acid sequence: CASTTAGVPEQYF. The chain recombines TRBV7-9 with TRBJ2-7; tentatively, D is TRBD2 (5 bases). The germline V gene has CDR1 SEHNR and CDR2 FQNEAQ (reference sequence). This CDR3 is built from 13 residues. Deletions cut 7 bases from V and 6 bases from J, with 16 bases between.

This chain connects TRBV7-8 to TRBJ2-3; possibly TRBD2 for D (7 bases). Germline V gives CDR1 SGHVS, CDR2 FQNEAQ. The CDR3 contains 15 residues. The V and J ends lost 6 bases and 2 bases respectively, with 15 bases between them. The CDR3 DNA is TGTGCCAGCAGTTTTATCCGGGGGGCCACAGATACGCAGTATTTT. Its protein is CASSFIRGATDTQYF.

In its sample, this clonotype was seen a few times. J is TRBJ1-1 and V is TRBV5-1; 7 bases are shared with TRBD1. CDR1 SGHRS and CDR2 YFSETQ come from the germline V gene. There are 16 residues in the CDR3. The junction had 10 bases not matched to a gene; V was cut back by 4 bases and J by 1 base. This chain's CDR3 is CASSIRQGGGNTEAFF. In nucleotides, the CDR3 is TGCGCCAGCAGCATAAGACAGGGAGGAGGGAACACTGAAGCTTTCTTT.